These T cell receptor beta chains were read from a single sample in a study of cytomegalovirus exposure and HLA in healthy donors. The table came from immunoSEQ multiplex PCR; TCRdb's copy has only in-frame clones and leaves some out. The table includes under 200,000 clones, around 77% detected once. The sample taken for sequencing was PBMCs. These receptors came from a man aged 60-69 years in good health and CMV-seronegative. CDR3s include the opening cysteine and the closing phenylalanine or tryptophan. A D gene is named only where the DNA matches it firmly. A clone size is listed for some rows: how often the clone was seen (once, few, many), or a class if it is expanded.

D gene	V gene	clone size	J gene	CDR3 DNA	CDR3 protein
TRBD2	TRBV29-1	few	TRBJ2-5	TGCAGCTCCGGGGGGCTAGCGGGCAAAGAGACCCAGTACTTC	CSSGGLAGKETQYF
-	TRBV4-3	-	TRBJ2-7	TGCGCCAGCAGCCAAGAGTCGGGGTACGAGCAGTACTTC	CASSQESGYEQYF
TRBD2	TRBV4-2	-	TRBJ2-1	TGTGCCAGCAGCCAAGCAGGCGGGAGAGTCTACAATGAGCAGTTCTTC	CASSQAGGRVYNEQFF
-	TRBV5-1	-	TRBJ1-1	TGCGCCAGCAGCTTAACCCCGGGGAAGGACACTGAAGCTTTCTTT	CASSLTPGKDTEAFF
-	TRBV25-1	-	TRBJ2-2	TGTGCCAGCAGTGACAGGAACACCGGGGAGCTGTTTTTT	CASSDRNTGELFF
TRBD1	TRBV5-6	-	TRBJ1-3	TGTGCCAGCAGCTTATTTGTTCAGGGGGCTCCCCCCATATATTTT	CASSLFVQGAPPIYF
TRBD1	TRBV7-8	-	TRBJ1-5	TGTGCCAGCAGCTTACGCATCAGGACAGGCGACAATCAGCCCCAGCATTTT	CASSLRIRTGDNQPQHF
-	TRBV5-6	-	TRBJ1-1	TGTGCCAGCAGCTTGGTTTACCAGGGGAGCCCTGAAGCTTTCTTT	CASSLVYQGSPEAFF
TRBD1	TRBV6-6	-	TRBJ2-1	TGTGCCAGCAGAGAAACAGGGGGCGCGCGGGATGAGCAGTTCTTC	CASRETGGARDEQFF
-	TRBV2	-	TRBJ2-7	TGTGCCAGCAGTGAGGGCGCCCTAAAAGAGCAGTACTTC	CASSEGALKEQYF
-	TRBV7-3	once	TRBJ2-2	TGTGCCAGCAGCTTAAAGCCGGACAGGAACACCGGGGAGCTGTTTTTT	CASSLKPDRNTGELFF
TRBD1	TRBV2	-	TRBJ1-1	TGTGCCGGATCCCTAGGACAGGGGAAGAACACTGAAGCTTTCTTT	CAGSLGQGKNTEAFF
-	TRBV5-6	-	TRBJ1-3	TGTGCCAGCAGCTTGATCCGAGCGGTGGGTGGAAACACCATATATTTT	CASSLIRAVGGNTIYF
-	TRBV27	few	TRBJ1-5	TGTGCCAGCAGTTCTCGGGGAGGGGGGGCAGGAAATCAGCCCCAGCATTTT	CASSSRGGGAGNQPQHF
TRBD1	TRBV7-9	few	TRBJ2-7	TGTTCCAGCAGCCAACAGGGGGTGGTATCCTACGAGCAGTACTTC	CSSSQQGVVSYEQYF
-	TRBV9	once	TRBJ2-2	TGTGCCAGCAGCGCAGGAGGCGGGGCCACCGGGGAGCTGTTTTTT	CASSAGGGATGELFF
-	TRBV7-9	-	TRBJ1-4	TGTGCCAGCAGATCCAGAGGGGGTAATGAAAAACTGTTTTTT	CASRSRGGNEKLFF
TRBD2	TRBV4-3	-	TRBJ2-3	TGCGCCAGCAGCCAATTTTCTAGCGGGAGCGGGGCAGATACGCAGTATTTT	CASSQFSSGSGADTQYF
TRBD1	TRBV29-1	-	TRBJ2-1	TGCAGCTCACGACAGGGAACCTACAATGAGCAGTTCTTC	CSSRQGTYNEQFF
TRBD2	TRBV5-1	-	TRBJ2-1	TGCGCCAGCAGCCCCCAAGATTGGCTAGCGGGGACCAATGAGCAGTTCTTC	CASSPQDWLAGTNEQFF
-	TRBV5-1	-	TRBJ1-4	TGCGCCAGCAGCCCGGGAGGAGGGTCGGATGAAAAACTGTTTTTT	CASSPGGGSDEKLFF
-	TRBV7-9	once	TRBJ1-4	TGTGCCAGCAGCTGGGGAGGGGGTGACGAAAAACTGTTTTTT	CASSWGGGDEKLFF
-	TRBV27	-	TRBJ1-1	TGTGCCAGCAGTTTAGCAGGGCGAATCACTGAAGCTTTCTTT	CASSLAGRITEAFF
-	TRBV2	-	TRBJ1-2	TGTGCCAGCAGTGAAGAGGGGCCAGGAGCTAACTATGGCTACACCTTC	CASSEEGPGANYGYTF
-	TRBV4-2	-	TRBJ2-1	TGTGCCAGCAGCCAAGACCCCAGGGCTGGGTCCTACAATGAGCAGTTCTTC	CASSQDPRAGSYNEQFF